This T cell receptor beta chain originates from a study of blood T cell repertoires in COVID-19 (dated by TCRdb to the early 2020s). Background for the entire study: Collaborator samples came from the United States, Italy and Spain and covered acute and convalescent phases of COVID-19. The prospective study material was composed of cDNA or gDNA derived from T cells, B-cell-depleted T cells, or PBMCs. Deeply sampled blood TCRbeta repertoires from subjects exposed to, actively infected with, or recovered from COVID-19 were included in the dataset. Sample metadata almost always included a de-identified subject ID, COVID-19 status, age in years and sex. Samples came from the ongoing ImmuneRACE study (first 160 participants) plus 1,254 subjects from 6 global collaborators. The repertoires were released in a freely available public database intended as a resource for research on the immune response to SARS-CoV-2. Where available, HLA class I and class II types were obtained from metadata supplied by the sample provider rather than from assay-based typing.

The collaborating institutions used their own protocols to collect whole blood in K2EDTA tubes. For TCRbeta analysis, collaborators shipped samples in one of three forms: frozen whole blood, isolated PBMCs, or DNA extracted from either of those sample types. Points on this clone: The antigen it binds to is not known. The record has no base qualities; no much larger clone is one base away.

The immunoSEQ Assay, a bias-controlled multiplex PCR, was used to amplify TCRbeta CDR3 regions from genomic DNA. In the paper's pipeline: The number of nucleated cells in each sample was estimated from the amplification of reference gene primers within the assay. To quantify the absolute abundance of each unique TCRbeta CDR3 rearrangement, sequence reads were collapsed and filtered. For each sample, productive Simpson clonality was calculated as the square root of Simpson's diversity index across productive rearrangements. TCRdb stores this immuneACCESS table with in-frame sequences only. Part of the clones is absent; in the studies checked, under half of the shortfall reflects unresolved V genes, and no reason is known for the rest. For V, J and clone size, that table is used; D and trimming come from the DNA. Across this sample there are tens of thousands of clones, with approximately 79% seen only once. The ten largest clones add up to around 44% of the sample.

Clipping removes 5 bases from V and 0 bases from J, with 1 as the unmatched junction base count. The CDR3 covers 13 residues, taking in both the cysteine and the phenylalanine. Only the CDR3 DNA is retained, 39 bases long and in frame from the first base. CDR1 and CDR2, looked up from the germline V gene (reference sequence), are GTSNPN and SVGIG. The research as a whole found: Clinical and demographic metadata were provided uncurated, with the amount varying by source and participant.

The specimen sequenced was peripheral blood. This chain is built from TRBV30 and TRBJ1-1; 9 central bases correspond to TRBD1. The receptor was derived from a human donor in a cohort sampled during active COVID-19. The nucleotide sequence is given as TGTGCCTGGGACAGGGGGGTGAACACTGAAGCTTTCTTT. The resulting protein is CAWDRGVNTEAFF.